Given below is one T cell receptor beta chain in context. The data were produced by immunoSEQ multiplex PCR, yet TCRdb's version contains in-frame clones alone and is incomplete. The repertoire consists of around 300,000 clones, with more than 80% occurring once and the leading ten covering 3% to 4%. This CDR3 is 16 amino acids long. Germline assignment: CDR1 MNHNY and CDR2 SVGAGI (reference sequence). Trimming cost V 5 bases and J 7 bases; bases outside gene matches: 9. The sample comes from a study of blood T cell repertoires in COVID-19. Overall study: The analysed material was cDNA or gDNA that came from T cells, B-cell-depleted T cells, or PBMCs.

This receptor was obtained from a woman in her forties with acute or convalescent COVID-19. The chain has TRBV6-6 and TRBJ2-1; TRBD2 aligns across 12 bases. The sample consisted of peripheral blood. CDR3 coding DNA: TGTGCCAGCAGTCCCCGACTAGCGGGGGATAATAATGAGCAGTTCTTC. This sequence encodes CASSPRLAGDNNEQFF.